The entry below gives a single TCR beta chain sequence along with its context. The target antigen is unknown. The data are from a study of shared clonotypes between healthy human individuals. Findings and limits, study-wide: Sampling involved blood alone; tissue repertoires likely differ. Relative to their counterparts shared across all four donors, non-shared clonotypes exhibited diminished generation probabilities.

The CDR3 contains 13 residues. Between the trimmed V and J ends, which lost 3 bases and 8 bases, there was a span of 13 bases. CDR1 is MNHEY and CDR2 is SVGAGI in the germline V gene. The repertoire was sequenced with immunoSEQ multiplex PCR; TCRdb's copy has only in-frame clones and lacks some. This sample has roughly 1.4 million clones, with approximately 98.5% found just once. The TCR comes from a man younger than 40 in good health. Material: naive CD4+ T cells sorted from blood. Noted subset: CD45RA+ positively selected. The rearrangement joins TRBV6-5 to TRBJ1-1; D perhaps matches TRBD1 (5 bases). The CDR3 DNA sequence: TGTGCCAGCAGTTATCCCTCAGGGCCGGAAGCTTTCTTT. This encodes CASSYPSGPEAFF.